The rows below give T cell receptor beta chains drawn from one sample of a study of T cells in Graves' hyperthyroidism and ophthalmopathy. TCRdb re-derived calls from the multiplex PCR reads in MiXCR, one entry per CDR3 protein. The repertoire consists of over 700,000 distinct CDR3 sequences, with roughly a third occurring once and the leading ten covering around 29%. The specimen sequenced was blood. These receptor sequences come from a woman aged 40 to 50 with Graves' hyperthyroidism. Each CDR3 is given with its conserved first and last residue. The D gene is left open where the match is weak. Some rows have no size entry. The others give once, few or many, or a class for an expanded clone.

>.|TRBV7-9|TRBJ1-2|.
TGTGCCAGCAGCTCCTCAAGGCTCTCTTCCACCTTC
CASSSSRLSSTF
>.|TRBV20-1|TRBJ2-7|.
TGTGCCTGGATAGCAAGCGACAGGCTCTACGAGCAGTACTTC
CAWIASDRLYEQYF
>many|TRBV6-5|TRBJ2-7|TRBD1
TGTGCCAGCAGCGAGAACAGGGGTGGCCTCGAGCAGTACTTC
CASSENRGGLEQYF
>.|TRBV2|TRBJ2-7|.
TGTGCCAGCAGTGGTGAGGTGGCAGGGGAGAACGAGCAGTACTTC
CASSGEVAGENEQYF
>many|TRBV7-9|TRBJ1-5|TRBD1
TGTGCCAGCAGTGATACAGGGGGCGAAGGGTCCCAGCATTTT
CASSDTGGEGSQHF
>few|TRBV19|TRBJ1-5|.
TGTGCCAGTAGTACCCAGGTTGGGGGGCGCAATCAGCCCCAGCATTTT
CASSTQVGGRNQPQHF
>many|TRBV3-1|TRBJ2-5|.
TGTGCCAGCGAAACAAGGGGGACCCAGTACTTC
CASETRGTQYF
>many|TRBV14|TRBJ1-1|.
TGTGCCAGCAGCCAGACAACGGGCACTGAAGCTTTCTTT
CASSQTTGTEAFF
>many|TRBV7-3|TRBJ2-6|.
TGTGCCAGCAGCCTTACAGGGAACTCTGGGGCCAACGTCCTGACTTTC
CASSLTGNSGANVLTF
>many|TRBV4-3|TRBJ2-7|.
TGCGCCAGCAGCCGGTACCGGGCCTACGAGCAGTACTTC
CASSRYRAYEQYF
>once|TRBV19|TRBJ1-5|TRBD1
TGTGCCAGTAGTGTCAAGCCGGGACAGGGCGATCAGCCCCAGCATTTT
CASSVKPGQGDQPQHF
>many|TRBV25-1|TRBJ1-2|.
TGTGCCAGCAGTGAAGACAGGACCTATGGCTACACCTTC
CASSEDRTYGYTF
>.|TRBV7-2|TRBJ1-5|.
TGTGCCAGCAGCCCCTCGGGACTAGCGATAGAGACCCAGCATTTT
CASSPSGLAIETQHF
>.|TRBV29-1|TRBJ1-3|.
TGCAGCGTTGGGGACGGAAACACCATATATTTT
CSVGDGNTIYF
>.|TRBV4-3|TRBJ2-7|.
TGCGCCAGCAGCCAAGACTTTGGGACCTACGAGCAGTACTTC
CASSQDFGTYEQYF
>many|TRBV3-1|TRBJ2-7|TRBD2
TGTGCCAGCAGCGAACTAGCGGGCCCTAGCTACGAGCAGTACTTC
CASSELAGPSYEQYF
>few|TRBV11-2|TRBJ2-5|.
TGTGCCAGCAGCTTAGGTCAGGGCTTCCAAGAGACCCAGTACTTC
CASSLGQGFQETQYF
>.|TRBV7-2|TRBJ1-1|.
TGTGCCAGCAGCTCAAGGACAGCAATTGGCGCTGAAGCTTTCTTT
CASSSRTAIGAEAFF
>.|TRBV20-1|TRBJ1-2|.
TGCAGTGCTAGAGAGCGAGGAACGGAAGCCTTCTATGGCTACACCTTC
CSARERGTEAFYGYTF
>many|TRBV19|TRBJ1-5|.
TGTGCCAGTAGTATCACAGGATATAGCAATCAGCCCCAGCATTTT
CASSITGYSNQPQHF
>few|TRBV7-9|TRBJ1-4|.
TGTGCCAGCAGCTTATCATTCGACAGCAAAAATGAAAAACTGTTTTTT
CASSLSFDSKNEKLFF
>.|TRBV15|TRBJ1-1|.
TGTGCCACCAGCAGAGTGTCGATCGTAAGCCTTACTGAAGCTTTCTTT
CATSRVSIVSLTEAFF
>.|TRBV19|TRBJ2-5|.
TGTGCCAGTAGTATAGGGAACAGCTTGGAGACCCAGTACTTC
CASSIGNSLETQYF
>few|TRBV6-5|TRBJ1-5|TRBD1
TGTGCCAGCAGTCGCAAACCGACAGGGGGCGCGGGCCAGCCCCAGCATTTT
CASSRKPTGGAGQPQHF
>.|TRBV24-1|TRBJ2-5|.
TGTGCCACCAGTGATACCCGGGGACTTCAAGAGACCCAGTACTTC
CATSDTRGLQETQYF
>few|TRBV12-3/TRBV12-4|TRBJ1-2|.
TGTGCCAGCAGTCGGGAGGGGCATGGCTACACCTTC
CASSREGHGYTF
>.|TRBV30|TRBJ2-7|TRBD1
TGTGCCTGGAGTGTGAAGGGAGGAGACAGGGGGGACTTC
CAWSVKGGDRGDF
>.|TRBV27|TRBJ1-2|.
TGTGCCAGCAGTTTGCGCCAGGACTTAAATGGCTACACCTTC
CASSLRQDLNGYTF
>few|TRBV15|TRBJ1-1|TRBD1
TGTGCCACCAGCAGTACCGGGACAGCAGACACTGAAGCTTTCTTT
CATSSTGTADTEAFF
>.|TRBV4-3|TRBJ2-2|.
TGCGCCAGCAGCGGTTCTATCGGGAGGAACACCGGGGAGCTGTTTTTT
CASSGSIGRNTGELFF
>many|TRBV5-8|TRBJ2-5|.
TGTGCCAGCACTCTCGAGGCCCAAGGGGAGACCCAGTACTTC
CASTLEAQGETQYF
>.|TRBV6-5|TRBJ2-5|.
TGTGCCAGCAGTTACGGTTCTCTGGGACACCACCAAGAGACCCAGTACTTC
CASSYGSLGHHQETQYF
>.|TRBV10-2|TRBJ2-2|TRBD1
TGCGCCAGCAGATTTTGGGACAGGGTAAAGGTCGGGGAGCTGTTTTTT
CASRFWDRVKVGELFF
>.|TRBV19|TRBJ1-3|.
TGTGCCAGTAGTACGTCGAATAGATCTGGAAACACCATATATTTT
CASSTSNRSGNTIYF
>.|TRBV2|TRBJ2-7|.
TGTGCCAGCAGGGGGGGACTCTCAAGCTCCTACGAGCAGTACTTC
CASRGGLSSSYEQYF
>.|TRBV6-1|TRBJ2-7|.
TGTGCCAGCAGTCTTCCACAGGGGGGGGGCGAGCAGTACTTC
CASSLPQGGGEQYF
>.|TRBV4-3|TRBJ1-1|.
TGCGCCAGCAGCCAAGCCAGGGCAGCGAACACTGAAGCTTTCTTT
CASSQARAANTEAFF
>.|TRBV10-3|TRBJ2-6|.
TGTGCCATCAGTGAGTTTGCCGCTGGGGCCAACGTCCTGACTTTC
CAISEFAAGANVLTF
>many|TRBV12-3/TRBV12-4|TRBJ2-7|.
TGTGCCAGCACGACAAGCAGGGTCCTCCACGAGCAGTACTTC
CASTTSRVLHEQYF
>many|TRBV10-3|TRBJ1-1|.
TGTGCCGTCTCCGGGGCGGACACTGAAGCTTTCTTT
CAVSGADTEAFF
>.|TRBV6-5|TRBJ2-5|TRBD2
TGTGCCAGCAGGGGAGGACTAGCGAGGACCCAAGAGACCCAGTACTTC
CASRGGLARTQETQYF
>many|TRBV12-3/TRBV12-4|TRBJ1-3|.
TGTGCCAGCAGTCCCGGGACGGGAGCTGGAAACACCATATATTTT
CASSPGTGAGNTIYF
>.|TRBV2|TRBJ2-7|.
TGTGCCAGCCTCTCTAGGGGACGGGATTACGAGCAGTACTTC
CASLSRGRDYEQYF
>many|TRBV2|TRBJ1-1|.
TGTGCCAGCAGGGGGATACAGAGGATGTATGAAGCTTTCTTT
CASRGIQRMYEAFF
>.|TRBV6-2/TRBV6-3|TRBJ2-7|TRBD2
TGTGCCAGCAGTGAGGGGACTAGCCCTAGCGAGCAGTACTTC
CASSEGTSPSEQYF
>many|TRBV19|TRBJ1-6|.
TGTGCCAGTAGGGATCAACGCCATAATTCACCCCTCCACTTT
CASRDQRHNSPLHF
>many|TRBV7-7|TRBJ2-7|.
TGTGCTAGCAGCCTAGGGGGGCAGGGGGGCTCCGAGCAGTACTTC
CASSLGGQGGSEQYF
>.|TRBV10-3|TRBJ2-2|TRBD1
TGTGCCATCAGAATGATAATGGGACAGAGTCTCACCGGGGAGCTGTTTTTT
CAIRMIMGQSLTGELFF
>many|TRBV7-2|TRBJ1-6|.
TGTGCCAGCAGCACCAACAGGGCGAGGGAGTCACCCCTCCACTTT
CASSTNRARESPLHF
>.|TRBV7-3|TRBJ2-7|.
TGTGCCAGTAGGACCGGGATCGCTCCGAACGAGCAGTACTTC
CASRTGIAPNEQYF
>many|TRBV29-1|TRBJ1-2|.
TGCAGCGTTCTTCCCCACAGGGTTAACTATGGCTACACCTTC
CSVLPHRVNYGYTF